This T cell receptor (beta chain) comes out of a study of T-cell reconstitution after alpha-beta-depleted transplantation in children. V lost 3 bases, J lost 5 bases, and 16 bases lay in between. The germline CDR1 and CDR2 sequences are DFQATT and SNEGSKA (reference sequence). The CDR3 is 14 residues long. During its preparation, the TCRbeta library received unique molecular identifiers. TCRdb analysed the PCR reads with MiXCR anew, one entry per CDR3 protein. The table includes about 400,000 distinct CDR3 sequences, about 14% detected once. Specimen: PBMCs, collected from the stem cell graft. The source is a human donor who donated a stem cell graft to a child with Fanconi anemia. V gene TRBV20-1 combines with J gene TRBJ1-2; TRBD1 might be the D (6 bases). The CDR3 coding sequence is TGCAGTGCTAGTTCACAGGGTTTAGGATATGGCTACACCTTC. This codes for CSASSQGLGYGYTF.